Presented here are 28 T cell receptor beta chains from one specimen sequenced in a study of cytomegalovirus exposure and HLA in healthy donors (dated 2017 in TCRdb). Libraries were made using the immunoSEQ multiplex PCR assay. For the multiplex PCR, a mixture combining 60 forward primers for TCR Vbeta segments and 13 reverse primers for TCR Jbeta segments was used. TCRdb holds this immuneACCESS table with in-frame rearrangements only. Some clones are missing; in checked studies, unresolved V genes explain under half, and the rest has no known cause. The sample table holds around 150,000 clones, of which 75% to 85% were seen once. The biggest ten clones account for about 4.3% of the sample. Sequencing was carried out using PBMCs. The receptors shown here come from a young man in good health and CMV-seronegative.

This clone was detected once. The CDR3 loop is CASKGTGDYEQYF. CDR3 coding DNA: TGCGCCAGCAAAGGGACAGGGGACTACGAGCAGTACTTC. The V gene is TRBV4-1, the J gene TRBJ2-7; TRBD1 matches at 10 bases. J was trimmed by 3 bases and V by 7 bases; bases with no gene match: 3. The CDR3 contains 13 residues. Per germline, CDR1 MGHRA and CDR2 YSYEKL.

J is TRBJ1-5 and V is TRBV4-1; 8 nucleotides match TRBD1. V was pared by 8 bases and J by 4 bases, with 10 bases of the junction left unmatched. Germline CDR1 is MGHRA and CDR2 is YSYEKL. The CDR3 has 15 residues. This chain's CDR3 is CASSGTGINNQPQHF. The CDR3 DNA reads as TGCGCCAGCTCCGGGACAGGTATTAATAATCAGCCCCAGCATTTT.

J is TRBJ2-7 and V is TRBV27, with 7 bases that match TRBD2. The V and J ends lost 5 bases and 2 bases, in that order; junction bases with no gene match: 9. Per the germline V gene, CDR1 is MNHEY and CDR2 is SMNVEV (reference sequence). This CDR3 has 15 residues. This chain's CDR3 is CASSPFLGGTYEQYF. CDR3 in DNA: TGTGCCAGCAGTCCCTTTCTCGGGGGGACCTACGAGCAGTACTTC.

Here the CDR3 reads CASQSFSGSGFYEQYF. The CDR3 DNA sequence: TGTGCCTCCCAGTCGTTTAGCGGGAGCGGCTTCTACGAGCAGTACTTC. This chain uses TRBV28 with TRBJ2-7, with 9 bases that match TRBD2. The J segment lost 3 bases and the V segment lost 11 bases, leaving 17 bases of the junction unmatched. From germline, CDR1 is MDHEN and CDR2 SYDVKM. The CDR3 has 16 amino acids.

The chain is built from TRBV9 and TRBJ1-3; maybe TRBD1 (6 bases). V lost 2 bases and J 0 bases, leaving 9 bases between the germline ends. Per germline, CDR1 SGDLS and CDR2 YYNGEE. The CDR3 contains 15 residues. Written as DNA, the CDR3 is TGTGCCAGCAGCGTTGAGGGGGTCTCTGGAAACACCATATATTTT. Encoded protein: CASSVEGVSGNTIYF.

The V gene is TRBV6-1, the J gene TRBJ2-5; 10 bases match TRBD2. Germline trimming cut 5 bases from V and 7 bases from J; bases unmatched to any gene: 10. The CDR3 sequence is 15 residues long. CDR1 is MNHNS and CDR2 is SASEGT in the germline V gene. The CDR3 nucleotides read TGTGCCAGCAGTAGCGGGAGGGCCTGGGTTTGGACCCAGTACTTC. Translated: CASSSGRAWVWTQYF.

This rearrangement joins TRBV27 to TRBJ2-2; the D is unclear. The germline gives CDR1 MNHEY, CDR2 SMNVEV (reference sequence). CDR3 size: 12 residues. V was cut by 3 bases and J by 3 bases, with 2 bases left in between. CDR3 region: CASSFYTGELFF. The CDR3 DNA sequence: TGTGCCAGCAGTTTCTACACCGGGGAGCTGTTTTTT.

V is TRBV4-2 and J is TRBJ2-1; D not certain. This CDR3 has 11 amino acids. CDR1 is LGHNA, CDR2 YNFKEQ, per germline. Trimming shortened V by 4 bases and J by 10 bases, and 8 bases separated the two germline ends. The DNA of the CDR3 is TGTGCCAGCAGCCTAGCACGCGAGCAGTTCTTC. Translation: CASSLAREQFF.

CDR3 sequence (DNA): TGTGCCAGTACCAATCAGGTGGGTTCCTTTAGGCCCCAGCATTTT. Its translation is CASTNQVGSFRPQHF. This chain connects TRBV19 to TRBJ1-5; D is unresolved. The CDR3 has 15 residues. Germline CDR1 reads LNHDA; CDR2 reads SQIVND (reference sequence). V lost 7 bases and J 9 bases, leaving 22 bases between the germline ends.

The chain couples TRBV27 to TRBJ2-1; TRBD2 aligns across 13 bases. The J segment lost 0 bases and the V segment lost 8 bases, leaving 7 bases of the junction unmatched. CDR3 size: 17 residues. Germline V gives CDR1 MNHEY, CDR2 SMNVEV (reference sequence). As DNA, the CDR3 is TGTGCCAGCCGGGCAGGGACTAGCGGGACCTCCTACAATGAGCAGTTCTTC. Translated, it gives CASRAGTSGTSYNEQFF.

This chain connects TRBV9 to TRBJ1-5; no definite D call. Germline CDR1 reads SGDLS; CDR2 reads YYNGEE. The CDR3 is 14 amino acids. V lost 0 bases and J lost 5, with 9 bases in between. The CDR3 nucleotides read TGTGCCAGCAGCGTAGGACCGAGGGATCAGCCCCAGCATTTT. Translating it yields CASSVGPRDQPQHF.

The genes are TRBV5-1 and TRBJ1-2; 7 bases map to TRBD1. The CDR3 length is 15 residues. CDR1 and CDR2 (germline): SGHRS, YFSETQ. Trimming took 3 bases from V and 1 from J; bases not matched to a gene: 6. CDR3 in amino acids: CASSSSTGNNYGYTF. Written as DNA, the CDR3 is TGCGCCAGCAGCTCCTCGACAGGGAATAACTATGGCTACACCTTC.

V gene TRBV5-6 combines with J gene TRBJ2-2; TRBD1 agrees at 9 bases. Losses at the gene ends were 3 bases for V and 5 bases for J; bases not matched to a gene: 11. Germline CDR1 SGHDT, CDR2 YYEEEE. This CDR3 contains 17 residues. The CDR3 reads CASSSLGQGRRTGELFF. The CDR3 nucleotides read TGTGCCAGCAGCTCATTAGGACAGGGGCGCAGGACCGGGGAGCTGTTTTTT.

This chain uses TRBV7-6 with TRBJ2-5, with D tentatively TRBD2 (6 bases). Germline values: CDR1 SGHVS, CDR2 FNYEAQ. With 4 bases removed from V and 0 bases from J, the gap between germline ends came to 6 bases. CDR3 size: 13 residues. CDR3 protein: CASSWDYQETQYF. CDR3 nucleotide sequence: TGTGCCAGCAGCTGGGACTACCAAGAGACCCAGTACTTC.

This rearrangement joins TRBV9 to TRBJ2-3, with D unresolved. In germline, CDR1 is SGDLS, CDR2 YYNGEE. This CDR3 comprises 14 residues. The V end lost 0 bases, the J end lost 0 bases, and 5 bases lay between the germline ends. CDR3 sequence: CASSVVDSTDTQYF. In DNA form, the CDR3 reads TGTGCCAGCAGCGTAGTAGATAGCACAGATACGCAGTATTTT.

The genes are TRBV28 and TRBJ1-5; TRBD1 is a possible D gene (6 bases). Trimming removed 1 base at V and 1 base at J, with 14 bases between. This CDR3 comprises 17 residues. Germline values: CDR1 MDHEN, CDR2 SYDVKM. The CDR3 bases are TGTGCCAGCAGTTTATTCGCACAGGGCCAGAGCAATCAGCCCCAGCATTTT. Translated, it gives CASSLFAQGQSNQPQHF.

The J gene is TRBJ1-6, the V gene TRBV11-2; TRBD1 matches at 9 bases. This CDR3 region has 14 residues. The germline CDR1 and CDR2 sequences are SGHAT and FQNNGV. V trimming: 5 bases; J trimming: 7 bases; junction bases outside the gene matches: 3. The CDR3 region is CASSPTGGNSPLHF. The CDR3 DNA sequence: TGTGCCAGCAGCCCGACAGGGGGGAATTCACCCCTCCACTTT.

The rearrangement joins TRBV28 to TRBJ1-1, with D uncertain. The CDR3 covers 16 residues. V gave up 4 bases and J gave up 5 bases, with 20 bases separating them. From germline, CDR1 is MDHEN and CDR2 SYDVKM. The CDR3 coding sequence is TGTGCCAGCAGTTCGCCCAGGTTCGCTTGGATTACTGAAGCTTTCTTT. As protein: CASSSPRFAWITEAFF.

V gene TRBV30 combines with J gene TRBJ1-2; D not certain. This CDR3 spans 13 amino acids. Per the germline V gene, CDR1 is GTSNPN and CDR2 is SVGIG (reference sequence). V lost 4 bases, J lost 0 bases, and 9 bases lay in between. Written as DNA, the CDR3 is TGTGCCTGGAACAGAGAAACTAACTATGGCTACACCTTC. The encoded protein is CAWNRETNYGYTF.

This chain links TRBV18 with TRBJ1-1; D gene unclear. CDR3 size: 12 residues. Looked up from germline, CDR1 is KGHSH and CDR2 is LQKENI. V was shortened by 1 base and J by 7 bases, with 7 bases between the two germline ends. As DNA, the CDR3 is TGTGCCAGCTCACCACTTACGGGTGAAGCTTTCTTT. Protein: CASSPLTGEAFF.

The chain employs TRBV28 and TRBJ1-2; D possibly corresponds to TRBD1 (6 bases). The germline V gene encodes CDR1 MDHEN and CDR2 SYDVKM. The CDR3 has 14 amino acids. Between the trimmed V and J ends, which lost 5 bases and 7 bases, there was a span of 17 bases. The CDR3 nucleotides read TGTGCCAGCAGTCCGTTACCAGGGGTAGGTGGCTACACCTTC. It encodes CASSPLPGVGGYTF.

The chain joins TRBV18 to TRBJ1-4; D might be TRBD1 (6 bases). There are 14 residues in the CDR3. V was cut by 4 bases and J by 5 bases, with 11 bases left in between. Germline-derived CDR1 and CDR2 are KGHSH and LQKENI. This CDR3 is CASSRDGGNEKLFF. The CDR3 DNA reads TGTGCCAGCTCACGCGATGGGGGCAATGAAAAACTGTTTTTT.

In its sample, this clone was seen a few times. The V gene is TRBV5-6, the J gene TRBJ1-5; no clear D. The CDR3 totals 13 residues. The V and J ends lost 2 bases and 10 bases respectively, with 13 bases between them. Germline CDR1 is SGHDT and CDR2 is YYEEEE. The chain's CDR3 is CASSFGGGSPQHF. DNA of the CDR3: TGTGCCAGCAGCTTTGGCGGAGGCTCTCCCCAGCATTTT.

The chain carries TRBV28 and TRBJ2-2, with 7 bases aligning to TRBD1. There are 16 residues in the CDR3. V shed 3 bases, J shed 0 bases, and the junction held 4 bases outside the gene matches. The germline V gene encodes CDR1 MDHEN and CDR2 SYDVKM. In nucleotides, the CDR3 is TGTGCCAGCAGTTTCCTTGGGACAGCGAACACCGGGGAGCTGTTTTTT. Amino acid sequence: CASSFLGTANTGELFF.

The V gene is TRBV30, the J gene TRBJ1-2; D is ambiguous. The CDR3 loop spans 13 amino acids. Germline V gene data show CDR1 as GTSNPN and CDR2 as SVGIG (reference sequence). V was clipped by 0 bases and J by 4 bases, with 9 bases between them. CDR3 sequence reads: CAWSVHISYGYTF. The DNA of the CDR3 is TGTGCCTGGAGTGTACACATTTCCTATGGCTACACCTTC.

This clone has just a few counts. CDR3 sequence (DNA): TGTGCCAGCAGCACCGGACAGGACATGAACACTGAAGCTTTCTTT. This translates into CASSTGQDMNTEAFF. This chain uses TRBV5-4 with TRBJ1-1; 7 bases line up with TRBD1. J lost 0 bases, V lost 4 bases, and 6 bases had no gene match. Germline V gene lookup returns CDR1 SGHNT and CDR2 YYREEE (reference sequence). The CDR3 is 15 amino acids.

The rearrangement uses TRBV5-5 and TRBJ1-2; D is unclear. Between the trimmed V and J ends, which lost 6 bases and 1 base, there was a span of 16 bases. The length of the CDR3 is 15 residues. Germline V gene sequence: CDR1 SGHKS, CDR2 YYEKEE (reference sequence). The CDR3, as DNA: TGTGCCAGCAAACTGGTGACTTCGATTAACTATGGCTACACCTTC. Protein product: CASKLVTSINYGYTF.

The gene calls are TRBV30 and TRBJ1-2; a possible D gene is TRBD1 (5 bases). CDR1 GTSNPN and CDR2 SVGIG come from the germline V gene (reference sequence). The CDR3 sequence is 15 residues long. V gave up 0 bases and J gave up 7 bases, with 18 bases separating them. CDR3 in DNA: TGTGCCTGGAGTGTACGGAAGGGGCTCTCGGGTGGCTACACCTTC. Its protein product is CAWSVRKGLSGGYTF.